The 6 T cell receptor beta chains below come from one sample, sequenced in a study of T cell responses to AZD1222 COVID-19 vaccine. Produced via immunoSEQ multiplex PCR; TCRdb's table is partial and in-frame only. The sample contains approximately 190,000 clones, under 95% of which appear only once. The input for sequencing was peripheral blood, taken on day 0 of AZD1222 vaccination. Receptor source: an adult in good health.

The chain is built from TRBV3-1 (or the pseudogene TRBV3-2) and TRBJ1-6; D is unresolved. CDR1 is LGHDT and CDR2 is YNNKEL in the germline V gene (reference sequence). Trimming removed 5 bases at V and 10 bases at J, with 15 bases between. The CDR3 covers 14 residues. The CDR3 loop reads CASSYQKGTSPLHF. CDR3 bases: TGTGCCAGCAGCTACCAGAAGGGCACCTCACCCCTCCACTTT.

V is TRBV9 and J is TRBJ1-3; D not resolved. The germline V gene encodes CDR1 SGDLS and CDR2 YYNGEE. The CDR3 spans 17 residues. Deletions cut 3 bases from V and 2 bases from J, with 18 bases between. Here the CDR3 DNA reads TGTGCCAGCAGCGGCCTCCCGTCGGACTTAACTGGAAACACCATATATTTT. This codes for CASSGLPSDLTGNTIYF.

This clone was counted only a few times. The chain has TRBV24-1 and TRBJ2-6, with D hard to call. Germline lookup yields CDR1 KGHDR and CDR2 SFDVKD. The CDR3 totals 12 residues. Trimming took 5 bases from V and 2 from J, leaving 0 bases between them. This CDR3 is CATSAGANVLTF. As DNA, the CDR3 is TGTGCCACCAGTGCTGGGGCCAACGTCCTGACTTTC.

V is TRBV12-3 or TRBV12-4 and J is TRBJ2-5; D remains unclear. The CDR3 contains 13 residues. V was cut by 3 bases and J by 3 bases, with 8 bases left in between. CDR3 bases: TGTGCCAGCAGTTTTAGCAGTAAAGAGACCCAGTACTTC. Translation: CASSFSSKETQYF.

The genes are TRBV19 and TRBJ1-5; 7 bases are shared with TRBD1. The CDR3 is 16 residues long. CDR1 and CDR2 from the germline V gene are LNHDA and SQIVND (reference sequence). The trim removed 6 bases at V and 4 bases at J, leaving 12 bases unmatched. CDR3 nucleotide sequence: TGTGCCAGTAGAATGATACAGGGGAGACAGAATCAGCCCCAGCATTTT. Encoded protein: CASRMIQGRQNQPQHF. The full variable domain, its missing parts supplied by reference TRBV19 and TRBJ1-5, is DGGITQSPKYLFRKEGQNVTLSCEQNLNHDAMYWYRQDPGQGLRLIYYSQIVNDFQKGDIAEGYSVSREKKESFPLTVTSAQKNPTAFYLCASRMIQGRQNQPQHFGDGTRLSIL.

The chain joins TRBV28 to TRBJ1-2, with a possible D match to TRBD1 (6 bases). Germline CDR1 is MDHEN and CDR2 is SYDVKM. Deletions cut 5 bases from V and 7 bases from J, with 11 bases between. The CDR3 contains 12 residues. The CDR3 DNA sequence: TGTGCCAGCAGTGCACTCAGGGGTGGCTACACCTTC. Translating gives CASSALRGGYTF.